Following are 24 T cell receptor beta chains from one sample sequenced in a study of blood T cell repertoires in COVID-19. Generated by immunoSEQ multiplex PCR, the TCRdb table keeps only in-frame clones and is missing some. The profile shows about 200,000 clones, about 90% of them singletons. Sequenced input: peripheral blood. These TCRs come from a man in his forties with active or convalescent COVID-19.

The chain employs TRBV7-8 and TRBJ1-2; 7 bases are shared with TRBD1. This CDR3 comprises 16 residues. V shed 6 bases and J 4 bases; nucleotides not matched to a gene: 14. Germline V gene lookup returns CDR1 SGHVS and CDR2 FQNEAQ. The chain's CDR3 is CASSYTEYRGGYGYTF. The DNA of the CDR3 is TGTGCCAGCAGTTATACTGAGTACAGGGGTGGCTATGGCTACACCTTC.

This chain joins TRBV5-1 and TRBJ1-1; no clear D gene. Trimming removed 6 bases from V and 4 bases from J, with 13 bases in between. Looked up from germline, CDR1 is SGHRS and CDR2 is YFSETQ. The CDR3 consists of 13 residues. DNA for the CDR3: TGCGCCAGCAAGACGGGGATAATCACTGAAGCTTTCTTT. Amino acid sequence: CASKTGIITEAFF.

The V gene is TRBV27, the J gene TRBJ1-6; unclear D gene. The CDR3 consists of 15 residues. Germline loops: CDR1 MNHEY, CDR2 SMNVEV (reference sequence). V was cut by 6 bases and J by 2 bases, with 11 bases left in between. The CDR3: CASSRPRTYNSPLHF. In DNA, the CDR3 is TGTGCCAGCAGCCGCCCGAGGACCTATAATTCACCCCTCCACTTT.

V is TRBV24-1 and J is TRBJ2-3, with D possibly being TRBD2 (6 bases). Germline V lookup: CDR1 KGHDR, CDR2 SFDVKD. V was cut by 0 bases and J by 7 bases, with 7 bases left in between. The CDR3 is 13 residues long. CDR3 amino acids: CATSDLGGNTQYF. The CDR3 nucleotides are TGTGCCACCAGTGATTTGGGAGGGAATACGCAGTATTTT.

This clone was seen a single time. This rearrangement joins TRBV2 to TRBJ1-1, with TRBD1 matching 7 bases. The CDR3 totals 15 residues. The germline V gene encodes CDR1 SNHLY and CDR2 FYNNEI. The trim removed 6 bases at V and 0 bases at J, leaving 7 bases unmatched. The CDR3 is CASRRQGPLNTEAFF. The CDR3 DNA reads as TGTGCCAGCAGACGACAGGGACCCTTGAACACTGAAGCTTTCTTT.

The chain couples TRBV4-2 to TRBJ1-1, with D possibly matching TRBD1 (6 bases). Germline-derived CDR1 and CDR2 are LGHNA and YNFKEQ. Trimming took 4 bases from V and 2 from J, leaving 11 bases between them. The CDR3 length is 14 residues. Here the CDR3 reads CASSLLQGNTEAFF. CDR3 sequence (DNA): TGTGCCAGCAGCCTTCTACAGGGTAACACTGAAGCTTTCTTT.

This sequence joins TRBV2 and TRBJ2-1; 10 bases line up with TRBD2. V shed 6 bases and J 7 bases; nucleotides not matched to a gene: 9. Germline values: CDR1 SNHLY, CDR2 FYNNEI. CDR3 length: 15 amino acids. The CDR3 nucleotides read TGTGCCAGCAGCCCTCTAGCGGGAGTCGGGAATGAGCAGTTCTTC. The encoded protein is CASSPLAGVGNEQFF.

The chain employs TRBV4-2 and TRBJ2-4; D call uncertain. The germline V gene encodes CDR1 LGHNA and CDR2 YNFKEQ. Trimming removed 0 bases at V and 7 bases at J, with 13 bases between. The CDR3 consists of 15 residues. The CDR3 nucleotides are TGTGCCAGCAGCCAAGAGCAGGCTGTGTGGAACATTCAGTACTTC. Amino acid sequence: CASSQEQAVWNIQYF.

The chain couples TRBV10-2 to TRBJ2-1; 10 positions agree with TRBD1. V gave up 0 bases and J gave up 2 bases; unmatched junction bases: 7. Germline V gene data show CDR1 as WSHSY and CDR2 as SAAADI. The length of the CDR3 is 18 residues. The CDR3 region has the DNA TGCGCCAGCAGTGAGTCAGGCGGGACAGGGGTCACCTACAATGAGCAGTTCTTC. Translation gives CASSESGGTGVTYNEQFF.

V and J are TRBV28 and TRBJ1-4; D possibly corresponds to TRBD1 (6 bases). The CDR3 is 16 amino acids. CDR1 is MDHEN, CDR2 SYDVKM, per germline. The germline V and J ends were trimmed by 2 bases and 4 bases, with 14 bases remaining between them. CDR3 region: CASSLGGNGLNEKLFF. As DNA, the CDR3 is TGTGCCAGCAGTTTAGGGGGCAACGGGCTTAATGAAAAACTGTTTTTT. Variable domain in full (rest from reference TRBV28 and TRBJ1-4): DVKVTQSSRYLVKRTGEKVFLECVQDMDHENMFWYRQDPGLGLRLIYFSYDVKMKEKGDIPEGYSVSREKKERFSLILESASTNQTSMYLCASSLGGNGLNEKLFFGSGTQLSVL.

This clone is a singleton in its sample. The chain combines TRBV4-1 with TRBJ2-3; unclear D gene. This CDR3 region has 14 residues. The V end lost 0 bases, the J end lost 2 bases, and 6 bases lay between the germline ends. The germline V gene encodes CDR1 MGHRA and CDR2 YSYEKL. In nucleotides, the CDR3 is TGCGCCAGCAGCCAAGACAGGTCCACAGATACGCAGTATTTT. Encoded protein: CASSQDRSTDTQYF.

The CDR3 region is CASSQVQPYTDTQYF. The CDR3 bases are TGTGCCAGCAGCCAAGTACAGCCCTACACAGATACGCAGTATTTT. V is TRBV14 and J is TRBJ2-3, with unresolved D. With 1 base removed from V and 2 bases from J, the gap between germline ends came to 10 bases. The germline gives CDR1 SGHDN, CDR2 FVKESK. This CDR3 has 15 amino acids.

The CDR3 coding sequence is TGTGCCAGCGGAGTCCGGTCCTACGAGCAGTACTTC. Its protein product is CASGVRSYEQYF. The chain links TRBV27 to TRBJ2-7; no firm D call. V lost 8 bases and J 1 base, leaving 9 bases between the germline ends. The CDR3 spans 12 residues. Germline V gene sequence: CDR1 MNHEY, CDR2 SMNVEV (reference sequence).

This clone was seen just once. The V and J genes are TRBV7-9 and TRBJ2-7; 9 nucleotides match TRBD2. The germline gives CDR1 SEHNR, CDR2 FQNEAQ (reference sequence). CDR3 length equals 18 residues. With 2 bases clipped from V and 4 bases from J, the junction kept 15 bases outside the gene matches. The CDR3: CASSLRPAGGGSAYEQYF. CDR3 sequence (DNA): TGTGCCAGCAGCTTAAGGCCAGCGGGAGGAGGGTCGGCATACGAGCAGTACTTC. The full variable domain, with the rest looked up from reference TRBV7-9 and TRBJ2-7, is DTGVSQNPRHKITKRGQNVTFRCDPISEHNRLYWYRQTLGQGPEFLTYFQNEAQLEKSRLLSDRFSAERPKGSFSTLEIQRTEQGDSAMYLCASSLRPAGGGSAYEQYFGPGTRLTVT.

This chain joins TRBV5-4 and TRBJ2-7; 8 nucleotides match TRBD2. The CDR3 sequence is 14 residues long. Per the germline V gene, CDR1 is SGHNT and CDR2 is YYREEE (reference sequence). V gave up 0 bases and J gave up 6 bases; unmatched junction bases: 5. The CDR3 loop reads CASSLGGSGAEQYF. DNA for the CDR3: TGTGCCAGCAGCTTGGGTGGTAGCGGGGCCGAGCAGTACTTC.

CDR3: CAWRVLSGRGGEQYF. The CDR3 bases are TGTGCCTGGCGGGTCCTTAGCGGGAGGGGAGGCGAGCAGTACTTC. The rearrangement links TRBV30 to TRBJ2-7; 11 bases agree with TRBD2. The CDR3 extends over 15 amino acids. Germline V lookup: CDR1 GTSNPN, CDR2 SVGIG (reference sequence). V was clipped by 5 bases and J by 6 bases; unmatched bases: 12.

V is TRBV27 and J is TRBJ2-7; unclear D gene. V shed 0 bases and J shed 5 bases, with 17 bases lying between them. Germline CDR1 is MNHEY and CDR2 is SMNVEV (reference sequence). CDR3 size: 16 residues. The CDR3 DNA reads TGTGCCAGCAGTTTATCACCTAGGCTGGAACTACACGAGCAGTACTTC. Residues: CASSLSPRLELHEQYF.

The chain employs TRBV27 and TRBJ1-2; maybe TRBD1 (5 bases). The V gene lost 6 bases and the J gene lost 6 bases, with 20 bases spanning the gap. The CDR3 loop spans 15 amino acids. The germline CDR1 and CDR2 sequences are MNHEY and SMNVEV (reference sequence). The CDR3 region has the DNA TGTGCCAGCAGCTATACCACCGACAGCTCCGATGGCTACACCTTC. Protein sequence: CASSYTTDSSDGYTF.

This rearrangement joins TRBV6-6 to TRBJ1-5, with D unclear. Germline V gives CDR1 MNHNY, CDR2 SVGAGI (reference sequence). The germline V and J ends were trimmed by 4 bases and 0 bases, with 10 bases remaining between them. This CDR3 contains 15 residues. In DNA form, the CDR3 reads TGTGCCAGCAGTTCCACAGCAAATAGCAATCAGCCCCAGCATTTT. Protein: CASSSTANSNQPQHF.

The CDR3 sequence is CASSLGRQASYGYTF. DNA of the CDR3: TGTGCCAGCAGCTTAGGTAGACAGGCGAGTTATGGCTACACCTTC. This chain connects TRBV7-9 to TRBJ1-2, with D maybe TRBD1 (6 bases). The CDR3 runs to 15 residues. Between the trimmed V and J ends, which lost 1 base and 5 bases, there was a span of 14 bases. Germline-derived CDR1 and CDR2 are SEHNR and FQNEAQ (reference sequence). The full variable domain, with the rest looked up from reference TRBV7-9 and TRBJ1-2, is DTGVSQNPRHKITKRGQNVTFRCDPISEHNRLYWYRQTLGQGPEFLTYFQNEAQLEKSRLLSDRFSAERPKGSFSTLEIQRTEQGDSAMYLCASSLGRQASYGYTFGSGTRLTVV.

The rearrangement uses TRBV25-1 and TRBJ2-7; 8 bases align to TRBD2. Germline CDR1 and CDR2: MGHDK and SYGVNS. Unmatched junction bases numbered 12, after V lost 4 bases and J lost 7 bases. This CDR3 has 15 residues. The CDR3 is CASSGGGGLPLEQYF. Written as DNA, the CDR3 is TGTGCCAGCAGTGGAGGCGGGGGGCTTCCCTTGGAGCAGTACTTC.

The chain joins TRBV5-1 to TRBJ1-2, with TRBD1 as a possible D gene (5 bases). The V end lost 2 bases, the J end lost 3 bases, and 17 bases lay between the germline ends. This CDR3 region has 16 residues. Germline assignment: CDR1 SGHRS and CDR2 YFSETQ. The CDR3 bases are TGCGCCAGCAGCTTATGGGGCGGAGCTCGGGACTATGGCTACACCTTC. Its translation is CASSLWGGARDYGYTF. Full variable domain (outside the CDR3, taken from reference TRBV5-1 and TRBJ1-2): KAGVTQTPRYLIKTRGQQVTLSCSPISGHRSVSWYQQTPGQGLQFLFEYFSETQRNKGNFPGRFSGRQFSNSRSEMNVSTLELGDSALYLCASSLWGGARDYGYTFGSGTRLTVV.

Here the CDR3 DNA reads TGTGCCAGCAGCTTGGCCGGGACAGGACCCTTATATGGCTACACCTTC. This sequence encodes CASSLAGTGPLYGYTF. The genes are TRBV5-5 and TRBJ1-2; 8 bases line up with TRBD1. V shed 0 bases, J shed 5 bases, and the junction held 9 bases outside the gene matches. Germline V gives CDR1 SGHKS, CDR2 YYEKEE (reference sequence). The CDR3 spans 16 residues.

CDR3 sequence reads: CASSLLSGYEQYF. CDR3 sequence (DNA): TGTGCCAGCAGCTTACTTAGCGGCTACGAGCAGTACTTC. This sequence joins TRBV9 and TRBJ2-7, with D possibly matching TRBD2 (6 bases). Germline-derived CDR1 and CDR2 are SGDLS and YYNGEE. Trimming took off 4 bases at V and 3 bases at J, with 11 bases between the two ends. There are 13 residues in the CDR3.